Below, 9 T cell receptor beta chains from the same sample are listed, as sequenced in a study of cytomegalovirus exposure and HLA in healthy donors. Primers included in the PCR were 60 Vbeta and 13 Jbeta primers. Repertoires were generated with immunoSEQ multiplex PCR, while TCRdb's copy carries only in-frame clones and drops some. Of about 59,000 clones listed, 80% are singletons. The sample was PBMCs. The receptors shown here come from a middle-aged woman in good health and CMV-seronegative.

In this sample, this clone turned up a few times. CDR3 sequence: CASSSLGGIGNQPQHF. The CDR3 coding sequence is TGTGCCAGCAGTTCCCTAGGAGGGATTGGCAATCAGCCCCAGCATTTT. The chain recombines TRBV5-8 with TRBJ1-5, with D unresolved. The CDR3 has 16 amino acids. The germline V gene encodes CDR1 SGHTS and CDR2 YDEGEE. Trimming took 5 bases from V and 2 from J, leaving 17 bases between them.

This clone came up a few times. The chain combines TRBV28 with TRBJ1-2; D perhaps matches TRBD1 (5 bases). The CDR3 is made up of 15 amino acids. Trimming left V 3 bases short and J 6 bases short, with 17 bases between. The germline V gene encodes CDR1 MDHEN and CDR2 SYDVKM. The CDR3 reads CASSFRLGRGNGYTF. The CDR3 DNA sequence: TGTGCCAGCAGTTTCCGACTGGGAAGGGGAAATGGCTACACCTTC.

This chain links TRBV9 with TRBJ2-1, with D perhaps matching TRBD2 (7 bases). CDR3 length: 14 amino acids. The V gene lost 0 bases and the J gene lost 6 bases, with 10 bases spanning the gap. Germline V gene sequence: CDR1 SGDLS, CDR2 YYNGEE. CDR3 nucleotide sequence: TGTGCCAGCAGCGTAGAGGGGGGGCTCAATGAGCAGTTCTTC. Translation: CASSVEGGLNEQFF.

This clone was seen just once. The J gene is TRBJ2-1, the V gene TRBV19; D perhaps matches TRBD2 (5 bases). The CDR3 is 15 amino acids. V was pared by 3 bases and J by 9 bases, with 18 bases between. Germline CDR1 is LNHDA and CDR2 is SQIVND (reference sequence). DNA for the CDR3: TGTGCCAGTAGTATCGTGGAAAGAGCGGTGGGTGAGCAGTTCTTC. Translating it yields CASSIVERAVGEQFF.

This CDR3 is CASSPSTDTQYF. The CDR3 DNA sequence: TGTGCCAGCAGCCCTAGCACAGATACGCAGTATTTT. The chain is built from TRBV9 and TRBJ2-3; D is uncertain. This CDR3 is built from 12 residues. Between the trimmed V and J ends, which lost 4 bases and 0 bases, there was a span of 3 bases. Germline V gene lookup returns CDR1 SGDLS and CDR2 YYNGEE.

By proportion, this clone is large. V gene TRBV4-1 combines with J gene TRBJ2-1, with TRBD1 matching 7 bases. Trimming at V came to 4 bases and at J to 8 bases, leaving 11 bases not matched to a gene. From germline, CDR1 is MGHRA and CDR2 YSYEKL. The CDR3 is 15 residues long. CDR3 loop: CASSRAGTAAHEQFF. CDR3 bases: TGCGCCAGCAGCCGAGCCGGGACAGCTGCCCATGAGCAGTTCTTC.

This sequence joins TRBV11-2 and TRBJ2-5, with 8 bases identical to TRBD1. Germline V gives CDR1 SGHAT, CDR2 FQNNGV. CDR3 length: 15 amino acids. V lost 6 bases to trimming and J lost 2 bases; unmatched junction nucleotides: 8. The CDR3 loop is CASSRVDREQETQYF. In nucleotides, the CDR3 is TGTGCCAGCAGTAGGGTGGACAGGGAGCAAGAGACCCAGTACTTC.

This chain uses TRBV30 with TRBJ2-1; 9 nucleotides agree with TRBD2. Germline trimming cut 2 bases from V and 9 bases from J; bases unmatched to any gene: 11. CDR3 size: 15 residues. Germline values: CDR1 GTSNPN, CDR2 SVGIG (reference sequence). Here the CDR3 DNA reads TGTGCCTGGAGTTCTTGGGGCGGGAGGGCAGGTGAGCAGTTCTTC. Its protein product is CAWSSWGGRAGEQFF.

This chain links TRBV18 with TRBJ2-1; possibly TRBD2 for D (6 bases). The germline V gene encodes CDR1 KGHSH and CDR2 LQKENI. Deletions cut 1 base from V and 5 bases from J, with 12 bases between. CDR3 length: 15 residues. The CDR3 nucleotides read TGTGCCAGCTCACCACGCGGCGGGACCGACAATGAGCAGTTCTTC. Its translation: CASSPRGGTDNEQFF.